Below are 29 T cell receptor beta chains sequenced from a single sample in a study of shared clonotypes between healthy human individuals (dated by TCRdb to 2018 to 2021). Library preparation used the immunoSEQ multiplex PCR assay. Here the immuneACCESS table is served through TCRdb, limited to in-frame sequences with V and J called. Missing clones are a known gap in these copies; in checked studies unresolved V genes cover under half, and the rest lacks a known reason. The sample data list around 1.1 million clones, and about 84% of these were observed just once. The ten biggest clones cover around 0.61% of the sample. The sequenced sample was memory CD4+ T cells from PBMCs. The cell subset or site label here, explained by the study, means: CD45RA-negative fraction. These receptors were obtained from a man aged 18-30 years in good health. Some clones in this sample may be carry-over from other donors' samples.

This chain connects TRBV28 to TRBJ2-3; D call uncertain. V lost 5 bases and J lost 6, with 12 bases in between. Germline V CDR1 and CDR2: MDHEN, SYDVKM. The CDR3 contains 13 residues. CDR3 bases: TGTGCCAGCAGTCTTCAGGCCATTGATACGCAGTATTTT. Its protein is CASSLQAIDTQYF.

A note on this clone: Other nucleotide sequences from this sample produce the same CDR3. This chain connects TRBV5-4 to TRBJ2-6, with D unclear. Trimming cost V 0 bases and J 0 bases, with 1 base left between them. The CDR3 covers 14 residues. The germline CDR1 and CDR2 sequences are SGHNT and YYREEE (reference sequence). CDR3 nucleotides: TGTGCCAGCAGCTTGGACTCTGGGGCCAACGTCCTGACTTTC. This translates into CASSLDSGANVLTF. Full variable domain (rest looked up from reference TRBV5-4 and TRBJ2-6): ETGVTQSPTHLIKTRGQQVTLRCSSQSGHNTVSWYQQALGQGPQFIFQYYREEENGRGNFPPRFSGLQFPNYSSELNVNALELDDSALYLCASSLDSGANVLTFGAGSRLTVL.

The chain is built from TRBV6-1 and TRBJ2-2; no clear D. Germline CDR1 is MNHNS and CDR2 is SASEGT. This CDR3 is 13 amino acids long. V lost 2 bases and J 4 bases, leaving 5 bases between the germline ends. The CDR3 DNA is TGTGCCAGCAGTGAACAGCCCACCGGGGAGCTGTTTTTT. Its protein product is CASSEQPTGELFF.

The CDR3: CASRGLSLGEQYF. The DNA for the CDR3 is TGTGCCAGCAGGGGACTCTCCCTCGGGGAGCAGTACTTC. The chain joins TRBV28 to TRBJ2-7; D is perhaps TRBD2 (6 bases). V was cut by 6 bases and J by 7 bases, with 16 bases left in between. Germline loops: CDR1 MDHEN, CDR2 SYDVKM. The CDR3 is 13 residues long.

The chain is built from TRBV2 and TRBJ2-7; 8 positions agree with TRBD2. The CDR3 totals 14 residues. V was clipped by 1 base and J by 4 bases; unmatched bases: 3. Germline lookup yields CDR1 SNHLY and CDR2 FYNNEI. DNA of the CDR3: TGTGCCAGCAGTGAAGGGACTAGCTGGTACGAGCAGTACTTC. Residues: CASSEGTSWYEQYF.

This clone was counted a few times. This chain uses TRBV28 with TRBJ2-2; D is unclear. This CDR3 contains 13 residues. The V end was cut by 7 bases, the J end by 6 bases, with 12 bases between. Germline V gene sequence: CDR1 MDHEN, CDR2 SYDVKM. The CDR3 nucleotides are TGTGCCAGCATCCCGAGGCGCTCCGGGGAGCTGTTTTTT. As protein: CASIPRRSGELFF. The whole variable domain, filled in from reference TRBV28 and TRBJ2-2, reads DVKVTQSSRYLVKRTGEKVFLECVQDMDHENMFWYRQDPGLGLRLIYFSYDVKMKEKGDIPEGYSVSREKKERFSLILESASTNQTSMYLCASIPRRSGELFFGEGSRLTVL.

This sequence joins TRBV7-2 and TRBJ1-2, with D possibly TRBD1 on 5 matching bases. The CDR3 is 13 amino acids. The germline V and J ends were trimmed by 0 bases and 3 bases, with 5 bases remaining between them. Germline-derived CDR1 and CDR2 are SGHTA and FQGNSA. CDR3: CASSLAGDYGYTF. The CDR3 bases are TGTGCCAGCAGCTTAGCAGGGGACTATGGCTACACCTTC.

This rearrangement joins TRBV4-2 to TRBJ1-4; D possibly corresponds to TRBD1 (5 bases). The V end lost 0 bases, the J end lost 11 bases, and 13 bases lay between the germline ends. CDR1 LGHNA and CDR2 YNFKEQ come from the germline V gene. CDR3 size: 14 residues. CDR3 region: CASSQDYSGDKLFF. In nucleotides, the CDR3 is TGTGCCAGCAGCCAAGATTACAGCGGGGACAAACTGTTTTTT.

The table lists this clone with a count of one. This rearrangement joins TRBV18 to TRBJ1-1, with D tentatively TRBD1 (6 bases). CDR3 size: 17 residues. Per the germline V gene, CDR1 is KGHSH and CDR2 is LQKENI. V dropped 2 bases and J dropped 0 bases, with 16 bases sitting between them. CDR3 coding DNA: TGTGCCAGCTCACCAGCGGGGGCAGTAGCGATGAACACTGAAGCTTTCTTT. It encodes CASSPAGAVAMNTEAFF.

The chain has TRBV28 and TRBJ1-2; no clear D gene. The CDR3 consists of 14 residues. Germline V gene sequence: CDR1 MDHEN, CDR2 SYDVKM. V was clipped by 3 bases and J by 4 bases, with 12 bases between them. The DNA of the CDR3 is TGTGCCAGCAGTTTCCTGGTGCCAATCTATGGCTACACCTTC. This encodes CASSFLVPIYGYTF.

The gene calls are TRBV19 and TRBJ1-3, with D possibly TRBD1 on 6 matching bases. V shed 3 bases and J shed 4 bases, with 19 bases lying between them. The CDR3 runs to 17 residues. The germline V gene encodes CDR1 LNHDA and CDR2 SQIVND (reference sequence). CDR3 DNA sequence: TGTGCCAGTAGTATGGGTACAGGGTACTCCTCCGGAAACACCATATATTTT. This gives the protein CASSMGTGYSSGNTIYF.

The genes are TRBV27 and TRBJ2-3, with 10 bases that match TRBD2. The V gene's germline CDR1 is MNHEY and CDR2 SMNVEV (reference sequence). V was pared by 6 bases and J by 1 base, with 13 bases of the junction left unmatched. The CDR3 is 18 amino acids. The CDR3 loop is CASRRTWASGRGTDTQYF. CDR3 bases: TGTGCCAGCAGGCGAACGTGGGCTAGCGGGAGAGGCACAGATACGCAGTATTTT.

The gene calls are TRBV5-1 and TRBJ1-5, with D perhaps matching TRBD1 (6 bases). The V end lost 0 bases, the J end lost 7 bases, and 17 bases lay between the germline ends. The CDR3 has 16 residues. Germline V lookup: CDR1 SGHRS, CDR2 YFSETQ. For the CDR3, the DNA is TGCGCCAGCAGCTTGGGAGGTAGGGGGGAAGAACAGCCCCAGCATTTT. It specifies CASSLGGRGEEQPQHF.

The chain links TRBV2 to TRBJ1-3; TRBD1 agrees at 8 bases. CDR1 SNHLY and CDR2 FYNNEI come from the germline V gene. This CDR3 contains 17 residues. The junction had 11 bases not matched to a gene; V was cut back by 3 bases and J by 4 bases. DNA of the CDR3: TGTGCCAGCAGTGAGGACAGGGTATTCGCGGGAGGAAACACCATATATTTT. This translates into CASSEDRVFAGGNTIYF.

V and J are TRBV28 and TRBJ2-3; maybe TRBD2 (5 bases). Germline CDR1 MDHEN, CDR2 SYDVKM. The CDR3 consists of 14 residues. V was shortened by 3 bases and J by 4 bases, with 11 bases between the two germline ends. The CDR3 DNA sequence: TGTGCCAGCAGTTTTGAGGGATTGGCAGATACGCAGTATTTT. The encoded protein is CASSFEGLADTQYF.

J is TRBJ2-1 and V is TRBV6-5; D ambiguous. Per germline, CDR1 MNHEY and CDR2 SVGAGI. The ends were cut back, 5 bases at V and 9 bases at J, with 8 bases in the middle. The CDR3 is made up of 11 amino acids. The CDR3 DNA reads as TGTGCCAGCAGTCCATTAGGTGAGCAGTTCTTC. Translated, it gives CASSPLGEQFF.

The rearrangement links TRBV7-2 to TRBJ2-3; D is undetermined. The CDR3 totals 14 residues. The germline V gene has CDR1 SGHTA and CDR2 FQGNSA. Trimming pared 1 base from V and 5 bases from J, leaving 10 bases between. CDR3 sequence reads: CASSLGGNVDTQYF. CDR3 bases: TGTGCCAGCAGCTTAGGAGGAAACGTAGATACGCAGTATTTT. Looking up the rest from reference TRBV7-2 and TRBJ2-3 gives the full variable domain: GAGVSQSPSNKVTEKGKDVELRCDPISGHTALYWYRQSLGQGLEFLIYFQGNSAPDKSGLPSDRFSAERTGGSVSTLTIQRTQQEDSAVYLCASSLGGNVDTQYFGPGTRLTVL.

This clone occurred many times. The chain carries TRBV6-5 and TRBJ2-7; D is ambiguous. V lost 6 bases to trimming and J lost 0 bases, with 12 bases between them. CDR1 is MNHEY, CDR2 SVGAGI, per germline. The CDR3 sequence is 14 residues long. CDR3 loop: CASRKVTTSYEQYF. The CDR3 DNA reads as TGTGCCAGCAGGAAGGTCACAACCTCCTACGAGCAGTACTTC.

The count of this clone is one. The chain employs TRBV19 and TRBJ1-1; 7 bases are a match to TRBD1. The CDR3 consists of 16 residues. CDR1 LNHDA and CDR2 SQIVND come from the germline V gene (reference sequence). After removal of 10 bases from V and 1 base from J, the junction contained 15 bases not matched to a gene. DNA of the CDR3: TGTGCCACCCATTGGGGAAAGGGGGCCTCGAACACTGAAGCTTTCTTT. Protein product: CATHWGKGASNTEAFF.

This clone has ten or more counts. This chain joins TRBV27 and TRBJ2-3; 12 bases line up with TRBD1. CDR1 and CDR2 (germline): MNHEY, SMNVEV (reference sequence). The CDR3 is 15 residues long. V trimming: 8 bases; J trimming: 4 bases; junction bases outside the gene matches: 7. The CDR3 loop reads CASGDRGRRADTQYF. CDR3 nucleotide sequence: TGTGCCAGCGGGGACAGGGGGCGAAGGGCAGATACGCAGTATTTT.

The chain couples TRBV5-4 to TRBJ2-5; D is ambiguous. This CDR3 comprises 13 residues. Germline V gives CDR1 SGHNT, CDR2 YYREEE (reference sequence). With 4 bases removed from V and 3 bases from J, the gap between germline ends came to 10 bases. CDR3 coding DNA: TGTGCCAGCAGCCGGGTCCTAAAAGAGACCCAGTACTTC. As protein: CASSRVLKETQYF.

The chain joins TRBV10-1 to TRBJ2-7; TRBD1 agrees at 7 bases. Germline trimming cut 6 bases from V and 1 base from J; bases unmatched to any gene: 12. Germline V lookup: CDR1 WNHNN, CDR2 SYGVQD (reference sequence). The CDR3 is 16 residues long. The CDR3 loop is CASSVKRDSISYEQYF. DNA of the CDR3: TGCGCCAGCAGCGTTAAACGGGACAGCATTTCCTACGAGCAGTACTTC.

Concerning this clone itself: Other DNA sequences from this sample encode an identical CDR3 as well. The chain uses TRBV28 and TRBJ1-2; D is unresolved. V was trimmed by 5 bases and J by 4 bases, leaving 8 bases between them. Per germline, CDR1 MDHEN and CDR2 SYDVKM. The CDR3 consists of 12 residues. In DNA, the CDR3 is TGTGCCAGCAGTAGGTCCGGCTATGGCTACACCTTC. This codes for CASSRSGYGYTF.

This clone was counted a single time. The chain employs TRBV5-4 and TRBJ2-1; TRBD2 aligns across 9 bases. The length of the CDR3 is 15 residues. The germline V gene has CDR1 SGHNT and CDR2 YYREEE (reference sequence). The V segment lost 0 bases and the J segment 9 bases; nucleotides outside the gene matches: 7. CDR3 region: CASSLVGSGSGEQFF. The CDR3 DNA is TGTGCCAGCAGCTTGGTAGGTAGCGGGAGCGGTGAGCAGTTCTTC.

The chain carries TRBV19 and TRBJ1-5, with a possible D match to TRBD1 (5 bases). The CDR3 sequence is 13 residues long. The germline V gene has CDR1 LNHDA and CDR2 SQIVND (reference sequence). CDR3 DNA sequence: TGTGCAGGGGCCCCGGATAGCAATCAGCCCCAGCATTTT. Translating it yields CAGAPDSNQPQHF.

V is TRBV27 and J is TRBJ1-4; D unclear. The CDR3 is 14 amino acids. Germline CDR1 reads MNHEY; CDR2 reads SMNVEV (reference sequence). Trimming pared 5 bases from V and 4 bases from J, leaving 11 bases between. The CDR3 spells CASSDYGLNEKLFF. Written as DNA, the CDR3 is TGTGCCAGCAGTGATTATGGACTTAATGAAAAACTGTTTTTT.

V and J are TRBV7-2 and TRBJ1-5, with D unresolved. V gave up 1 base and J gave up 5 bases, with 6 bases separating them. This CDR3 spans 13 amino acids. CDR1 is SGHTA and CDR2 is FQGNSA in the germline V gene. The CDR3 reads CASSLGQDQPQHF. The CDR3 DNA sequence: TGTGCCAGCAGCTTAGGTCAGGATCAGCCCCAGCATTTT. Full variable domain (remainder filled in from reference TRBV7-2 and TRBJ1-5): GAGVSQSPSNKVTEKGKDVELRCDPISGHTALYWYRQSLGQGLEFLIYFQGNSAPDKSGLPSDRFSAERTGGSVSTLTIQRTQQEDSAVYLCASSLGQDQPQHFGDGTRLSIL.

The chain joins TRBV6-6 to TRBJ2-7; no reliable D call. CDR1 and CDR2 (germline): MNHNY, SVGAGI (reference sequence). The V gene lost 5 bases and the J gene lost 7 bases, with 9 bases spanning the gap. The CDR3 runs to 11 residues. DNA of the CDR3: TGTGCCAGCAGTATCCTTGGGGAGCAGTACTTC. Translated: CASSILGEQYF.

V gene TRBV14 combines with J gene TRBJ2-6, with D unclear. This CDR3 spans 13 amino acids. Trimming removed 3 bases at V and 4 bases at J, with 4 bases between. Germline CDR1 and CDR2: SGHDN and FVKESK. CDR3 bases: TGTGCCAGCAGCCAGCTCGGGGCCAACGTCCTGACTTTC. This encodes CASSQLGANVLTF.